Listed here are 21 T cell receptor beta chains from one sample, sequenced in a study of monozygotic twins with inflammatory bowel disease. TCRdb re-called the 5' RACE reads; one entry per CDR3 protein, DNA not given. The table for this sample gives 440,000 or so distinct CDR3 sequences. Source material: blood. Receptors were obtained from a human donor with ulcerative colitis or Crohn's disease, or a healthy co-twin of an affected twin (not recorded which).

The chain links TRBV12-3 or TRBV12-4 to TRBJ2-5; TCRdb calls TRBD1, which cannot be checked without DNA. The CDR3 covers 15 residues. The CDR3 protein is CASSPGQGFQETQYF.

The CDR3 spells CSAPWAGGAGNYGYTF. This sequence joins TRBV20-1 and TRBJ1-2; TCRdb's assignment of TRBD1 cannot be checked, as there is no DNA. This CDR3 spans 16 amino acids. CDR1 DFQATT and CDR2 SNEGSKA come from the germline V gene (reference sequence).

The CDR3 spells CASSPSGKNIQYF. The chain is built from TRBV6-2 or TRBV6-3 and TRBJ2-4; TCRdb's assignment of TRBD2 cannot be checked, as there is no DNA. This CDR3 spans 13 amino acids. Germline V gene sequence: CDR1 MNHEY, CDR2 SVGEGT.

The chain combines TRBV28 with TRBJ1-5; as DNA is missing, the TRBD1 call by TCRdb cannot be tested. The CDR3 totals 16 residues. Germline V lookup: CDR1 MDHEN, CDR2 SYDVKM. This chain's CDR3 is CASSTRGDGANQPQHF. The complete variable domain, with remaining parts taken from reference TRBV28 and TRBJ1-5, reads DVKVTQSSRYLVKRTGEKVFLECVQDMDHENMFWYRQDPGLGLRLIYFSYDVKMKEKGDIPEGYSVSREKKERFSLILESASTNQTSMYLCASSTRGDGANQPQHFGDGTRLSIL.

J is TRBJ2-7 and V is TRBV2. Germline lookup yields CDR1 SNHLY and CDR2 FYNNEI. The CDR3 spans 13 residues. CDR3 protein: CASRRESSYEQYF.

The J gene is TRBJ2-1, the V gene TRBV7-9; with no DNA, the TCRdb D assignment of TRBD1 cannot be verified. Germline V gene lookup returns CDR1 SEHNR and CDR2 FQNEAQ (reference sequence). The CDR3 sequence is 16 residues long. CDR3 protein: CASSLNVWGTVNEQFF.

CDR3 in amino acids: CSARTGAEGEQFF. The V call is TRBV20-1, the J call TRBJ2-1; with no DNA, the TCRdb D assignment of TRBD1 cannot be verified. Germline CDR1 is DFQATT and CDR2 is SNEGSKA (reference sequence). This CDR3 spans 13 amino acids.

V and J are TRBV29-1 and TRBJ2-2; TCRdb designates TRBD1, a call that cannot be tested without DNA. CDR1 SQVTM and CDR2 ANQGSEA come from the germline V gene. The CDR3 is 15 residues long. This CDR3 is CSVDISGGNTGELFF.

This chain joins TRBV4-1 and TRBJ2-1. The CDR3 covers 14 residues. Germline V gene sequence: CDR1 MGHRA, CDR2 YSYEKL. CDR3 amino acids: CASSQALIYNEQFF.

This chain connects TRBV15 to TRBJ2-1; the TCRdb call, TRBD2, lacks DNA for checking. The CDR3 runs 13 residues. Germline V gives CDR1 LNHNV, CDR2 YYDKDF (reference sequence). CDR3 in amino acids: CATSRGDSGAAFF.

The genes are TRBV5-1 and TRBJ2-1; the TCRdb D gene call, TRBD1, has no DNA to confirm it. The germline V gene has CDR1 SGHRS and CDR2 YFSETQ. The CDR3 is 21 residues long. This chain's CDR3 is CASSLGVSRDPGSTHRNEQFF.

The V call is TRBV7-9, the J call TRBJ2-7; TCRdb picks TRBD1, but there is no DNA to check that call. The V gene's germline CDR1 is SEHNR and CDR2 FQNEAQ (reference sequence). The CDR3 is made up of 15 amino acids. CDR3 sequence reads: CASSLAGSGVGEQYF. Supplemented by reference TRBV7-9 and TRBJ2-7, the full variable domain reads DTGVSQNPRHKITKRGQNVTFRCDPISEHNRLYWYRQTLGQGPEFLTYFQNEAQLEKSRLLSDRFSAERPKGSFSTLEIQRTEQGDSAMYLCASSLAGSGVGEQYFGPGTRLTVT.

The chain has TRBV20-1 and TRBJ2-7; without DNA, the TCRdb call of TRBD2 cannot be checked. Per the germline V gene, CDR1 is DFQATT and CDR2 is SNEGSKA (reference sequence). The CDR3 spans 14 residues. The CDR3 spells CSARGLAGDGEQYF.

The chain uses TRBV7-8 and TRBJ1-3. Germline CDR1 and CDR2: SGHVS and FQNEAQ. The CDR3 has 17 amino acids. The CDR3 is CASSIALGGLSGNTIYF. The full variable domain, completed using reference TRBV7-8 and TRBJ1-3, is GAGVSQSPRYKVAKRGQDVALRCDPISGHVSLFWYQQALGQGPEFLTYFQNEAQLDKSGLPSDRFFAERPEGSVSTLKIQRTQQEDSAVYLCASSIALGGLSGNTIYFGEGSWLTVV.

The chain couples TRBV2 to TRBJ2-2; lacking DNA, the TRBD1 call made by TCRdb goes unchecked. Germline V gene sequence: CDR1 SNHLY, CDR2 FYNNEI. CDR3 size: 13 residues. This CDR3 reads CASSSTGYGELFF.

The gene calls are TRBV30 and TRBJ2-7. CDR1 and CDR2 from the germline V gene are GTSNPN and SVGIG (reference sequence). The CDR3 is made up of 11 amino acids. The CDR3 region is CAWSSAHEQYF.

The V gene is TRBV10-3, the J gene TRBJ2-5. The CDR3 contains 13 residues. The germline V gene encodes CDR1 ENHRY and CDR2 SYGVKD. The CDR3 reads CAIRAFGQETQYF.

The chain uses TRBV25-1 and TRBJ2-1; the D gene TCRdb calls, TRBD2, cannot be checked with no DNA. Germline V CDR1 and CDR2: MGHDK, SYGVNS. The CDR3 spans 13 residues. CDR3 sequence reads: CASSETSGDEQFF.

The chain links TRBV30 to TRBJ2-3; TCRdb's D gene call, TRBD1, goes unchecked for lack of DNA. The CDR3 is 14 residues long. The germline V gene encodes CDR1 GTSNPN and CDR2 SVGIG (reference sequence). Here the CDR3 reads CAWSPGLLADTQYF.

CDR3: CASSFERLDEQYF. This chain links TRBV5-1 with TRBJ2-7. The CDR3 extends over 13 amino acids. Germline assignment: CDR1 SGHRS and CDR2 YFSETQ.

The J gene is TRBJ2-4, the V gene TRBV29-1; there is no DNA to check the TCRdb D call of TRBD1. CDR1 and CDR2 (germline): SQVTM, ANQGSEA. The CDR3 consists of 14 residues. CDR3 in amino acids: CSATAFGAKNIQYF. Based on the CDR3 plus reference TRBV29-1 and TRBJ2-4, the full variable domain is SAVISQKPSRDICQRGTSLTIQCQVDSQVTMMFWYRQQPGQSLTLIATANQGSEATYESGFVIDKFPISRPNLTFSTLTVSNMSPEDSSIYLCSATAFGAKNIQYFGAGTRLSVL.